A selection of T cell receptor beta chains follows, all from one sample in a study of spatial heterogeneity in lung cancer. TCRdb analysed the 5' RACE reads with MiXCR anew, one entry per CDR3 protein. The sample has around 8,100 distinct CDR3 sequences; about an eighth are singletons. The sample was lung tumor tissue, taken at surgery. The receptors were sampled from a male donor with early-stage non-small cell lung cancer. Both conserved end residues are trimmed from each CDR3. Each record gives: V gene, CDR3 length, J gene, CDR3 protein.

v_gene: TRBV2
len: 13
j_gene: TRBJ2-7
CDR3aa: ASSPNRDQFHEQY

v_gene: TRBV5-1
len: 11
j_gene: TRBJ1-1
CDR3aa: ASSRQQNTEAF

v_gene: TRBV12-3/TRBV12-4
len: 11
j_gene: TRBJ1-3
CDR3aa: ASRTGMENTIY

v_gene: TRBV6-2/TRBV6-3
len: 16
j_gene: TRBJ2-3
CDR3aa: ASREPTASGRGGDTQY

v_gene: TRBV3-1
len: 13
j_gene: TRBJ2-5
CDR3aa: ASSPGLDGGETQY

v_gene: TRBV27
len: 11
j_gene: TRBJ2-1
CDR3aa: ASRGQSNNEQF

v_gene: TRBV25-1
len: 10
j_gene: TRBJ1-2
CDR3aa: ASSEANYGYT

v_gene: TRBV12-3/TRBV12-4
len: 10
j_gene: TRBJ2-2
CDR3aa: ASSWKTGELF

v_gene: TRBV29-1
len: 11
j_gene: TRBJ2-7
CDR3aa: SLPSGPSYEQY

v_gene: TRBV2
len: 11
j_gene: TRBJ2-7
CDR3aa: AVTGADSYEQY

v_gene: TRBV20-1
len: 13
j_gene: TRBJ1-2
CDR3aa: SALTPHGRYYGYT

v_gene: TRBV7-2
len: 11
j_gene: TRBJ1-1
CDR3aa: ASILPPDTEAF

v_gene: TRBV5-4
len: 11
j_gene: TRBJ2-1
CDR3aa: ASSRDRDNEQF

v_gene: TRBV28
len: 13
j_gene: TRBJ1-3
CDR3aa: ASSFPQAGRNTIY

v_gene: TRBV9
len: 14
j_gene: TRBJ2-5
CDR3aa: ASSTFQGALGETQY

v_gene: TRBV7-9
len: 11
j_gene: TRBJ1-2
CDR3aa: ASSSKEFYGYT

v_gene: TRBV28
len: 13
j_gene: TRBJ2-2
CDR3aa: ASSLRQGWRRELF

v_gene: TRBV29-1
len: 10
j_gene: TRBJ1-1
CDR3aa: SVIKGSTEAF

v_gene: TRBV18
len: 14
j_gene: TRBJ1-6
CDR3aa: ASSPLREVQNSPLH

v_gene: TRBV18
len: 12
j_gene: TRBJ1-1
CDR3aa: ASSLTRVVTEAF

v_gene: TRBV20-1
len: 12
j_gene: TRBJ2-7
CDR3aa: SATTPDGASEQY

v_gene: TRBV20-1
len: 12
j_gene: TRBJ2-1
CDR3aa: SARGTSGSSEQF

v_gene: TRBV5-1
len: 13
j_gene: TRBJ2-2
CDR3aa: ASAEHQGSTGELF

v_gene: TRBV10-3
len: 12
j_gene: TRBJ1-5
CDR3aa: AAGRGTENQPQH

v_gene: TRBV12-3/TRBV12-4
len: 13
j_gene: TRBJ1-2
CDR3aa: ASSFGGVKGNGYT

v_gene: TRBV13
len: 12
j_gene: TRBJ2-3
CDR3aa: ASSRRGGVDTQY

v_gene: TRBV6-1
len: 14
j_gene: TRBJ1-6
CDR3aa: ASSRIPGQPRSPLH

v_gene: TRBV20-1
len: 13
j_gene: TRBJ2-4
CDR3aa: SAGGNPNAKNIQY

v_gene: TRBV4-2
len: 14
j_gene: TRBJ2-3
CDR3aa: ASSHLAEWASDTQY

v_gene: TRBV10-2
len: 9
j_gene: TRBJ2-7
CDR3aa: ASSERSEQY

v_gene: TRBV20-1
len: 14
j_gene: TRBJ2-4
CDR3aa: SAVPTSGPTPHIQY

v_gene: TRBV7-8
len: 13
j_gene: TRBJ2-5
CDR3aa: ASSLSWREGTTQY

v_gene: TRBV15
len: 13
j_gene: TRBJ2-5
CDR3aa: ATSRDFRGSETQY

v_gene: TRBV20-1
len: 11
j_gene: TRBJ2-7
CDR3aa: SGSGGIAYEQY

v_gene: TRBV5-1
len: 11
j_gene: TRBJ2-7
CDR3aa: ASRGTSSYEQY

v_gene: TRBV5-1
len: 12
j_gene: TRBJ2-3
CDR3aa: ASKQLAGGDTQY

v_gene: TRBV20-1
len: 9
j_gene: TRBJ1-1
CDR3aa: SASWGTEAF

v_gene: TRBV20-1
len: 13
j_gene: TRBJ1-2
CDR3aa: SAREGGQGDYGYT